This is a list of T cell receptor beta chains from one sample in a study of low-dose radiotherapy and immunotherapy resistance in tumors. One entry per CDR3 protein results from TCRdb running MiXCR on the reads. The sample holds tens of thousands of distinct CDR3 sequences, approximately 26% seen once. The source material was PBMCs, sampled before treatment. These receptors were collected from a male donor with prostate cancer. CDR3s include the opening cysteine and the closing phenylalanine or tryptophan. The order of the fields is D gene, V gene, clone size, J gene, CDR3 DNA, CDR3 protein. D genes are given only for firm matches. Not every row has a clone size; where given, it reads once, few, many or a size class.

D: TRBD1; V: TRBV20-1; size: many; J: TRBJ2-7; DNA: TGCAGTGCTAAACTCCCGGGACAGAGGTACGAGCAGTACTTC; CDR3: CSAKLPGQRYEQYF
D: TRBD1; V: TRBV20-1; size: -; J: TRBJ1-1; DNA: TGCAGTGCTAGAAAAACAGGGGTGAACACTGAAGCTTTCTTT; CDR3: CSARKTGVNTEAFF
D: -; V: TRBV28; size: many; J: TRBJ1-3; DNA: TGTGCCAGCAGTTCCCCTGGAAACACCATATATTTT; CDR3: CASSSPGNTIYF
D: TRBD2; V: TRBV3-1; size: many; J: TRBJ2-5; DNA: TGTGCCAGCAGCCAAGATCAACGGGGGGGAGAGACCCAGTACTTC; CDR3: CASSQDQRGGETQYF
D: -; V: TRBV11-2; size: many; J: TRBJ2-3; DNA: TGTGCCAGCAGCTTAGGCGCGGGTGGAGCGGATACGCAGTATTTT; CDR3: CASSLGAGGADTQYF
D: -; V: TRBV6-6; size: -; J: TRBJ1-6; DNA: TGTGCCAGCAGTTACTGGGCAGGGGATAATTCACCCCTCCACTTT; CDR3: CASSYWAGDNSPLHF
D: -; V: TRBV6-5; size: many; J: TRBJ2-7; DNA: TGTGCCAGCAGGGCCGCAGCCGGCCTCTCCTACGAGCAGTACTTC; CDR3: CASRAAAGLSYEQYF
D: -; V: TRBV3-1; size: many; J: TRBJ1-1; DNA: TGTGCCAGCAGCCAAACCCACAGTCCGAACACTGAAGCTTTCTTT; CDR3: CASSQTHSPNTEAFF
D: TRBD2; V: TRBV2; size: few; J: TRBJ2-3; DNA: TGTGCCAGCAGTGAAGCGTCCTACGGGAGGGATACGCAGTATTTT; CDR3: CASSEASYGRDTQYF
D: -; V: TRBV6-1; size: many; J: TRBJ1-5; DNA: TGTGCCAGCAGACAGGGCAGCAATCAGCCCCAGCATTTT; CDR3: CASRQGSNQPQHF
D: TRBD1; V: TRBV5-8; size: -; J: TRBJ2-1; DNA: TGTGCCAGCAGCCGCCGCGGGACAGGGGGTGGAAGCTCCTACAATGAGCAGTTCTTC; CDR3: CASSRRGTGGGSSYNEQFF
D: TRBD1; V: TRBV7-2; size: -; J: TRBJ1-1; DNA: TGTGCCAGCAGCCCGGGGACAGGGGACACTGAAGCTTTCTTT; CDR3: CASSPGTGDTEAFF
D: -; V: TRBV6-6; size: -; J: TRBJ2-7; DNA: TGTGCCAGCAGTTACTCAGGGACGGGGGATGCAAACGAGCAGTACTTC; CDR3: CASSYSGTGDANEQYF
D: -; V: TRBV11-2; size: many; J: TRBJ1-5; DNA: TGTGCCAGCAGCTTAGATGGCAGTTATCAGCCCCAGCATTTT; CDR3: CASSLDGSYQPQHF
D: -; V: TRBV5-1; size: many; J: TRBJ2-3; DNA: TGCGCCAGCAGCTTGGAACGAACTAGAGATACGCAGTATTTT; CDR3: CASSLERTRDTQYF
D: -; V: TRBV10-3; size: many; J: TRBJ2-5; DNA: TGTGCCATCAGTCCGCGGGACCTTTCTTTCCCAGAGACCCAGTACTTC; CDR3: CAISPRDLSFPETQYF
D: -; V: TRBV7-9; size: many; J: TRBJ1-4; DNA: TGTGCCAGCAGCTTCGCCTCGGGGGGCTTTAATGAAAAACTGTTTTTT; CDR3: CASSFASGGFNEKLFF